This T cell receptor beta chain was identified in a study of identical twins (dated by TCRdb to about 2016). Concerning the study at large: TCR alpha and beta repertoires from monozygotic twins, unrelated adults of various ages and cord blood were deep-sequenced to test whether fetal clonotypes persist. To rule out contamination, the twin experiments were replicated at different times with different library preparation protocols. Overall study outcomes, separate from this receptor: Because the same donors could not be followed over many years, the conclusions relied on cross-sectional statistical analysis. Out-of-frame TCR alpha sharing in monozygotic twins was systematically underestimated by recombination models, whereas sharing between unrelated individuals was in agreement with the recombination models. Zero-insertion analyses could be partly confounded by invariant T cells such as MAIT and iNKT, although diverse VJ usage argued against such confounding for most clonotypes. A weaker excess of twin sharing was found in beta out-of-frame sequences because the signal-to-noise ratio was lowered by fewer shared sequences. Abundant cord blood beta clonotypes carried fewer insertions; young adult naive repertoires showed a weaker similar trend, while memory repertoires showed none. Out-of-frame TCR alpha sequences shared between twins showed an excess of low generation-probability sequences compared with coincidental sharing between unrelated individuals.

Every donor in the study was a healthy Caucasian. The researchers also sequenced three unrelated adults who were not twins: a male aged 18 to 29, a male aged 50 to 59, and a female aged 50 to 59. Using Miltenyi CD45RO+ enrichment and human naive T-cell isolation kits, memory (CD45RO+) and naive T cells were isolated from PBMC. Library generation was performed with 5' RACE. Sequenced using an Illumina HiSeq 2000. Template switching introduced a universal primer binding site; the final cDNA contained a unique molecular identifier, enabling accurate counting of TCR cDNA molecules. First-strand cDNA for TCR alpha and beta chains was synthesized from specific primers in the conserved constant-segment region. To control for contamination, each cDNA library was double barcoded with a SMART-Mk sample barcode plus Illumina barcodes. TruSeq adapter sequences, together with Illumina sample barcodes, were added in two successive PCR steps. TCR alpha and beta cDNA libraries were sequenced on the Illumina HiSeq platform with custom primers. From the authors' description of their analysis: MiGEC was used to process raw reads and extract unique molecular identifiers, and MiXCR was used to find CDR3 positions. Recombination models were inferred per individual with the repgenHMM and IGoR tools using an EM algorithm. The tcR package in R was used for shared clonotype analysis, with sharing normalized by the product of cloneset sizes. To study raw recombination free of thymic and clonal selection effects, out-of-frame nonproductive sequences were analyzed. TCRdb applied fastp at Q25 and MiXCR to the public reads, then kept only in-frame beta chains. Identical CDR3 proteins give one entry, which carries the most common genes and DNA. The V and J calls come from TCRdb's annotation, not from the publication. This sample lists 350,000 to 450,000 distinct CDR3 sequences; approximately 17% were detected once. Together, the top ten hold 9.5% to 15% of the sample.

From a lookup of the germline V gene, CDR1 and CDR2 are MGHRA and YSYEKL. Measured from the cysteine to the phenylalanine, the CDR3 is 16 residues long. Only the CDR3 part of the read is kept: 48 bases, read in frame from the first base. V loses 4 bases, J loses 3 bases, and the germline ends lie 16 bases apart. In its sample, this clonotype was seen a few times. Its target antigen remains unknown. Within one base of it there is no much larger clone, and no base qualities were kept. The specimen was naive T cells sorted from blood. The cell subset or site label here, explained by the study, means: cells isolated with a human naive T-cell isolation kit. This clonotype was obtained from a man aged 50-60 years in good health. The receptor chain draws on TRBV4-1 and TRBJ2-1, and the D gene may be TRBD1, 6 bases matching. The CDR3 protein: CASSRQDRLRYNEQFF. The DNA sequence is TGCGCCAGCAGCCGCCAAGACAGGCTCCGCTACAATGAGCAGTTCTTC.